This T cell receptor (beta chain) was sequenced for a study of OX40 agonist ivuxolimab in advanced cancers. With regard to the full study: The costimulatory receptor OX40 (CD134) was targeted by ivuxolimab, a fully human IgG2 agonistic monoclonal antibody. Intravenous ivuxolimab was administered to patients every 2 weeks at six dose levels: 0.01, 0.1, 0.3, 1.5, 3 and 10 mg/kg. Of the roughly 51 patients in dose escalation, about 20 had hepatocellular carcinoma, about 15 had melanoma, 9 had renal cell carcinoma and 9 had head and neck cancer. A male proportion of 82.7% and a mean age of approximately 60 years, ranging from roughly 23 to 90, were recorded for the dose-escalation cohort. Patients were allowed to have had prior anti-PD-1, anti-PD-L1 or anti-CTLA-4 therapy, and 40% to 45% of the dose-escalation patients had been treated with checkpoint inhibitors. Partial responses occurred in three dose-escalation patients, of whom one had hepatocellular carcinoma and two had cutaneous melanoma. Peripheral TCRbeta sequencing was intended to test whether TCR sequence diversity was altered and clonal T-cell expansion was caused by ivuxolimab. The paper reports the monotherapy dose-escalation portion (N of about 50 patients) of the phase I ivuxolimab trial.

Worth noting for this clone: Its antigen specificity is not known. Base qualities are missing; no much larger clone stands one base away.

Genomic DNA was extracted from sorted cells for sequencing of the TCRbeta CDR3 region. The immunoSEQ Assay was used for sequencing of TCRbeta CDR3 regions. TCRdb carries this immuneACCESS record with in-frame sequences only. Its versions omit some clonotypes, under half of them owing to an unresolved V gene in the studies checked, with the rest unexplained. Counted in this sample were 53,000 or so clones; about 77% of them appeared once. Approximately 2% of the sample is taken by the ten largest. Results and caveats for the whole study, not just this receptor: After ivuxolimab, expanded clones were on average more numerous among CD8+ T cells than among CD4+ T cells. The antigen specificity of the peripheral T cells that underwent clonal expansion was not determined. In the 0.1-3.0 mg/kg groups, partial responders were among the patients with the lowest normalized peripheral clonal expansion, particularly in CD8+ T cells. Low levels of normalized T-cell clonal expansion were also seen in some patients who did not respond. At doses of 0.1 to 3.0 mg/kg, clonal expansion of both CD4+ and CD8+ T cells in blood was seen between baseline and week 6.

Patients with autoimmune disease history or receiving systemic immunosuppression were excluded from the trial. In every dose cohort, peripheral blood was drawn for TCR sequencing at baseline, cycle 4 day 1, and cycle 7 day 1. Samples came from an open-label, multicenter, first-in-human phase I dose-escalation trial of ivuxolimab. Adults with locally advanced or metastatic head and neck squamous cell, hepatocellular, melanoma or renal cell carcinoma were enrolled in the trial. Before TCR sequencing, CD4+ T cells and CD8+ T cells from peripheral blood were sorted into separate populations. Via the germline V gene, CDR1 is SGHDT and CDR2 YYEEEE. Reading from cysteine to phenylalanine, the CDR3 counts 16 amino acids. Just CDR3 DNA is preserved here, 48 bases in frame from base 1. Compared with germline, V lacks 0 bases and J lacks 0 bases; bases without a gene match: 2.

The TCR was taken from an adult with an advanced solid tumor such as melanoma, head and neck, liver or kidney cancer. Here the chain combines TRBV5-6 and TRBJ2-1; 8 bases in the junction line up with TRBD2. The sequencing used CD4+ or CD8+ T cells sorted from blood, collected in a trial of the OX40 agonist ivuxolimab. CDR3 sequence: CASSLVSGSSYNEQFF. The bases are TGTGCCAGCAGCTTGGTAAGCGGGAGCTCCTACAATGAGCAGTTCTTC.